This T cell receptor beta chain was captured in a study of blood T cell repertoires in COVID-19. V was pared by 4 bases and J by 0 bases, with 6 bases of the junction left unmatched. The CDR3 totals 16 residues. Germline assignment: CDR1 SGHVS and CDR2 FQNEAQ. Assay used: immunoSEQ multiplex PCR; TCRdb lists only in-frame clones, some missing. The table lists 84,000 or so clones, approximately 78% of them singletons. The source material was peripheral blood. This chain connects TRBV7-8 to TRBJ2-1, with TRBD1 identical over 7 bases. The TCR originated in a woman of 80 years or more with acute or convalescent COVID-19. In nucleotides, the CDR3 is TGTGCCAGCAGCTCCCTCAGGGGGTCCTCCTACAATGAGCAGTTCTTC. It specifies CASSSLRGSSYNEQFF.